A single TCR beta chain is shown here with its context. These data belong to a study of blood T cell repertoires in COVID-19. Across the whole study: The United States, Italy and Spain provided the acute and convalescent COVID-19 samples. The analysed material was cDNA or gDNA that came from T cells, B-cell-depleted T cells, or PBMCs.

As processed by the authors: Nucleated cell number was recorded as an estimate derived from reference gene primer amplification. Sequencing was performed with immunoSEQ multiplex PCR; in TCRdb, only in-frame clones are kept and a portion is missing. V and J calls and clone size come straight from that table; D and trimming were deduced from the DNA. This table has about 410,000 clones, roughly 90% appearing once. V was pared by 7 bases and J by 1 base, with 12 bases between. The germline V gene encodes CDR1 MNHEY and CDR2 SMNVEV (reference sequence). The CDR3 is 14 residues long. Sequencing was done on a sample of peripheral blood. The chain combines TRBV27 with TRBJ2-3; TRBD2 is a possible D gene (5 bases). The sequence was obtained from a woman between 35 and 50 years old with COVID-19, enrolled during active disease. The CDR3 DNA reads as TGTGCCAGCACCGTAGCCGGGGGCACAGATACGCAGTATTTT. This sequence encodes CASTVAGGTDTQYF.